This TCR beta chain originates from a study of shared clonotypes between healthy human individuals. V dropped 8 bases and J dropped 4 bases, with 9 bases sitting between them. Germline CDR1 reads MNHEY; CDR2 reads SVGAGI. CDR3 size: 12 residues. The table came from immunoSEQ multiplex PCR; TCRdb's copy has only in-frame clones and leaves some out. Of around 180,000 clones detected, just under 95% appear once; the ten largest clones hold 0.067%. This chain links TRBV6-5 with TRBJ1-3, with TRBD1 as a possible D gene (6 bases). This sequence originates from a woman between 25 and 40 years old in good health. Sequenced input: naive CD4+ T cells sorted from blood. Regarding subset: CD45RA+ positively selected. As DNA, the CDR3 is TGTGCCAGCGGGGGCGGAGGAAACACCATATATTTT. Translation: CASGGGGNTIYF.